This paragraph reports one T cell receptor (beta chain). These data come from a study of control samples from healthy donors and cancer patients. Trimming removed 7 bases from V and 10 bases from J, with 14 bases in between. From germline, CDR1 is MNHEY and CDR2 SVGAGI. This CDR3 spans 12 amino acids. Assay used: immunoSEQ multiplex PCR; TCRdb lists only in-frame clones, some missing. The profile shows 110,000 or so clones, 90% of them singletons. Source material: blood. This sequence was found in a human donor in good health. The donor label of this sample is uncertain. The rearrangement links TRBV6-5 to TRBJ2-1, with D maybe TRBD2 (6 bases). CDR3 in DNA: TGTGCCAGCAAATCAGCGGGCCGAGAGCAGTTCTTC. It translates to CASKSAGREQFF.